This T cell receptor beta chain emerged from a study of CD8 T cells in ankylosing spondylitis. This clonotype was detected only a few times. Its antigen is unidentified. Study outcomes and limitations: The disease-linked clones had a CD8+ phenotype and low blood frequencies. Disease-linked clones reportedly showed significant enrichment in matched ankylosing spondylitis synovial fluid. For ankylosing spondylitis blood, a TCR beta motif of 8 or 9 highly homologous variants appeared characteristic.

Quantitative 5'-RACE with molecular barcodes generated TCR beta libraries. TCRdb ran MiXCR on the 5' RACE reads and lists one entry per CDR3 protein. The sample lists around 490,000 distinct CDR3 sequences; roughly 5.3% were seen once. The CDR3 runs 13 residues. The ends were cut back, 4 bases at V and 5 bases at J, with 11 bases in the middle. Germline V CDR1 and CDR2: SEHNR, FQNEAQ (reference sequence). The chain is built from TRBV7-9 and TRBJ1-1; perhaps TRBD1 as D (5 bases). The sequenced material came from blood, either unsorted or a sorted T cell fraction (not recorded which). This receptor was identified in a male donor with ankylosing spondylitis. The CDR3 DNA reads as TGTGCCAGCAGCTCAAGGGGTCTAACTGAAGCTTTCTTT. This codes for CASSSRGLTEAFF. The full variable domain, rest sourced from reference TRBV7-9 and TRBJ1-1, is DTGVSQNPRHKITKRGQNVTFRCDPISEHNRLYWYRQTLGQGPEFLTYFQNEAQLEKSRLLSDRFSAERPKGSFSTLEIQRTEQGDSAMYLCASSSRGLTEAFFGQGTRLTVV.